This TCR beta chain derives from a study of T cell responses to AZD1222 COVID-19 vaccine. Findings of the study overall: The donor group comprised mostly white British people and more females; the analysis possibly underestimated clonal diversity.

Libraries were prepared by immunoSEQ multiplex PCR; TCRdb keeps only in-frame clonotypes and omits some of them. The table has some 170,000 clones, around 92% seen once. Concerning this clone itself: Its antigen is still unknown.

From germline, CDR1 is SGHTS and CDR2 YDEGEE. The CDR3 has 14 residues. Trimming stripped 3 bases from V and 0 bases from J, with 9 bases between. Sequenced here: peripheral blood, sampled on day 0 of AZD1222 vaccination. The rearrangement joins TRBV5-8 to TRBJ1-2; no definite D call. The clonotype originates from an adult in good health. The CDR3 loop is CASSSRRANYGYTF. DNA of the CDR3: TGTGCCAGCAGCTCTCGGAGGGCTAACTATGGCTACACCTTC.